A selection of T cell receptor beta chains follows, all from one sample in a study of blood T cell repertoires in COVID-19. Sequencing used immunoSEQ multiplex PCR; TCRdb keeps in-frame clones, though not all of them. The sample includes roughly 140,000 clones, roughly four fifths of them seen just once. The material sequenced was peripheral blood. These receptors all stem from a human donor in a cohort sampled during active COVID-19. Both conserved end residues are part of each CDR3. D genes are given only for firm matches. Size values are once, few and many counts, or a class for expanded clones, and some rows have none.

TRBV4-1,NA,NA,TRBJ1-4,TGCGCCAGCACCCGGGGGAGGGGAAATGAAAAACTGTTTTTT,CASTRGRGNEKLFF
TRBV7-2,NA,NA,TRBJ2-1,TGTGCCAGCGGCTCGGGGGTTAACTCCTACAATGAGCAGTTCTTC,CASGSGVNSYNEQFF
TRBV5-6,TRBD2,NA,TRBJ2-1,TGTGCCAGCAGCTTGCGGCGGGGGGGATGGAATGAGCAGTTCTTC,CASSLRRGGWNEQFF
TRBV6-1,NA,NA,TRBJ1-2,TGTGCCAGCAGTGAAATCTTCGCGGGTGGCTACACCTTC,CASSEIFAGGYTF
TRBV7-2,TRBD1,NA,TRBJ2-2,TGTGCCAGCAGCTTAGCGTCGGCAGGGGGCACCGGGGAGCTGTTTTTT,CASSLASAGGTGELFF
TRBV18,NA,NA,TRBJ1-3,TGTGCCAGCTCACCGGCGAGCGGGTCTGGAAACACCATATATTTT,CASSPASGSGNTIYF
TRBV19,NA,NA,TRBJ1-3,TGTGCCAGTAGTATACCCATGACAGGATCTGGAAACACCATATATTTT,CASSIPMTGSGNTIYF
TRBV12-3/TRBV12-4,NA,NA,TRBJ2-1,TGTGCCAGCAGTACGGACAGTCTTGGGCAGTTCTTC,CASSTDSLGQFF
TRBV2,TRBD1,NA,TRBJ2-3,TGTGCCAGGCCCAAAGGACAGGGGGCCACAGATACGCAGTATTTT,CARPKGQGATDTQYF
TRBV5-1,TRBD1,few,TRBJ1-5,TGCGCCAGCAGCATGGGACAGGGCCATCAGCCCCAGCATTTT,CASSMGQGHQPQHF
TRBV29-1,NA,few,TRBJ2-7,TGCAGCGTAATACAGGGCCTGAGCTCCTACGAGCAGTACTTC,CSVIQGLSSYEQYF
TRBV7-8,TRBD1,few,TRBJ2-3,TGTGCCAGCAGCGTCCGTGAGACAGGGGGCCCCTATGTCACAGATACGCAGTATTTT,CASSVRETGGPYVTDTQYF
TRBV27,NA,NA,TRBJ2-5,TGTGCCAGCAGTTTTCCCCTCCTGGGGCTCCTCCAAGAGACCCAGTACTTC,CASSFPLLGLLQETQYF
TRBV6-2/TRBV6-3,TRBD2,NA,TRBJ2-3,TGTGCCAGCACCCCCGGGCGGGGGGCCTTTAGCACAGATACGCAGTATTTT,CASTPGRGAFSTDTQYF
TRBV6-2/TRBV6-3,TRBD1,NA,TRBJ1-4,TGTGCCAGCAGTTCGCCGGGACAGAACAATGAAAAACTGTTTTTT,CASSSPGQNNEKLFF
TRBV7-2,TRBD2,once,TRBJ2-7,TGTGCCAGCAGCTTAGTAATGGCTAGCGGGGAAGGGGAGCAGTACTTC,CASSLVMASGEGEQYF
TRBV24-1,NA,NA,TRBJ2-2,TGTGCCACCAGTGATTACGGCAGGGACACCGGGGAGCTGTTTTTT,CATSDYGRDTGELFF
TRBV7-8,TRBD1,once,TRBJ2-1,TGTGCCAGCAGTCCTGGGACAGGTGCTAGCAACTCCTACAATGAGCAGTTCTTC,CASSPGTGASNSYNEQFF
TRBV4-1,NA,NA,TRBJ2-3,TGCGCCAGCAGCCAGGGGGGGCCAGATACGCAGTATTTT,CASSQGGPDTQYF
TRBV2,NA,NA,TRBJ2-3,TGTGCCAGCACTGGAGGGGGGGGGTTGAGCACAGATACGCAGTATTTT,CASTGGGGLSTDTQYF
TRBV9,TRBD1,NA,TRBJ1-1,TGTGCCAGCAGAGACGGGACAGGGGGCGGTGAAGCTTTCTTT,CASRDGTGGGEAFF
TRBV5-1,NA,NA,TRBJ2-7,TGCGCCAGCAGCTCGGCAGGGGCAAAGCAGTACTTC,CASSSAGAKQYF
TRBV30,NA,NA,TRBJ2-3,TGTGCCTGGAGTGTTAGGGGAGATACGCAGTATTTT,CAWSVRGDTQYF
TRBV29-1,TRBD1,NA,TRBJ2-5,TGCAGCGTTTCCAATGACAGGGGGAAAAGGGAGACCCAGTACTTC,CSVSNDRGKRETQYF
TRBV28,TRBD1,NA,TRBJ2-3,TGTGCCAGCAGTTTCCAGGGGGCTAGGGATACGCAGTATTTT,CASSFQGARDTQYF
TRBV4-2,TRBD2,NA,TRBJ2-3,TGTGCCAGCAGCCAAGTTCCCGGGGTAGCGGGGATTACAGATACGCAGTATTTT,CASSQVPGVAGITDTQYF
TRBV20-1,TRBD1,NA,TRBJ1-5,TGCAGTGCTAGTGGAGGTCAGGGGGTCGCGCCCCAGCATTTT,CSASGGQGVAPQHF
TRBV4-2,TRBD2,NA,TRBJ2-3,TGTGCCAGCAGCCTAGCGGGGGGGTCCCCAGATACGCAGTATTTT,CASSLAGGSPDTQYF
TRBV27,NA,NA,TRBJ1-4,TGTGCCTCCTCGGACTCGCCGCCTAATGAAAAACTGTTTTTT,CASSDSPPNEKLFF
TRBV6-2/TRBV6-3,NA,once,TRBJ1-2,TGTGCCAGCAGTTACTCTGAGGACTATGGCTACACCTTC,CASSYSEDYGYTF
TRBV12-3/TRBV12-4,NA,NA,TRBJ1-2,TGTGCCAGCAGTTTTACTTATGGCTACACCTTC,CASSFTYGYTF
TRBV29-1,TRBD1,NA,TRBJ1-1,TGCAGCGTCTCGACAGGGGGCGGGAACACTGAAGCTTTCTTT,CSVSTGGGNTEAFF
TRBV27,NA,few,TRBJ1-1,TGTGCCAGCAGTTTATTGCCCCCGGGGGCTGAAGCTTTCTTT,CASSLLPPGAEAFF
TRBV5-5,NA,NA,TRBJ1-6,TGTGCCAGCAGCCCAGGATCCTCTACCTATTCACCCCTCCACTTT,CASSPGSSTYSPLHF
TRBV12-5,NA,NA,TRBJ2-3,TGTGCTAGTGGTTTGTTATCCCGGGGTGAGCGGGCCACAGATACGCAGTATTTT,CASGLLSRGERATDTQYF
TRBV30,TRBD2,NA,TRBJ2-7,TGTGCCTGGGAACGGGGGGGCGGCTACGAGCAGTACTTC,CAWERGGGYEQYF
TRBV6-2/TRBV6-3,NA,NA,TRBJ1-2,TGTGCCAGCAGTTATGGCAATCACTATGGCTACACCTTC,CASSYGNHYGYTF